A single sample gave rise to the 10 T cell receptor beta chains below, sequenced in a study of T cell responses to AZD1222 COVID-19 vaccine. The repertoire was sequenced with immunoSEQ multiplex PCR; TCRdb's copy has only in-frame clones and lacks some. The sample holds around 100,000 clones, about 86% seen once. This sample comprised peripheral blood, obtained on day 0 of AZD1222 vaccination. The receptors originated from an adult in good health.

The V and J genes are TRBV5-1 and TRBJ2-1; no clear D. Trimming shortened V by 0 bases and J by 0 bases, and 4 bases separated the two germline ends. CDR3 size: 14 residues. CDR1 and CDR2 from the germline V gene are SGHRS and YFSETQ. Written as DNA, the CDR3 is TGCGCCAGCAGCTTGGTCCCCTCCTACAATGAGCAGTTCTTC. It codes for CASSLVPSYNEQFF.

The rearrangement links TRBV24-1 to TRBJ2-3; D is unclear. The V and J ends lost 4 bases and 0 bases respectively, with 10 bases between them. The CDR3 covers 15 residues. Germline-derived CDR1 and CDR2 are KGHDR and SFDVKD. Here the CDR3 DNA reads TGTGCCACCAGTGAGCCGGGCCGTAGCACAGATACGCAGTATTTT. Translation: CATSEPGRSTDTQYF.

J is TRBJ1-2 and V is TRBV5-1; maybe TRBD1 (5 bases). CDR1 is SGHRS and CDR2 is YFSETQ in the germline V gene. Trimming stripped 3 bases from V and 8 bases from J, with 14 bases between. The CDR3 totals 13 residues. The CDR3 coding sequence is TGCGCCAGCAGCTCACAGGTCGGCGACGGCTACACCTTC. This sequence encodes CASSSQVGDGYTF.

This sequence joins TRBV5-1 and TRBJ1-4, with D possibly matching TRBD1 (6 bases). V lost 5 bases and J lost 5, with 16 bases in between. CDR3 length equals 15 residues. The germline gives CDR1 SGHRS, CDR2 YFSETQ. The chain's CDR3 is CASRLTGNRNEKLFF. The CDR3 nucleotides read TGCGCCAGCAGACTTACAGGGAATCGGAATGAAAAACTGTTTTTT.

The chain couples TRBV11-2 to TRBJ2-2; a possible D gene is TRBD2 (6 bases). Germline V gene lookup returns CDR1 SGHAT and CDR2 FQNNGV. The CDR3 extends over 18 amino acids. Trimming pared 0 bases from V and 2 bases from J, leaving 16 bases between. The CDR3 DNA is TGTGCCAGCAGCTTAGAGCGGTCGGGACTGAGAAACACCGGGGAGCTGTTTTTT. This encodes CASSLERSGLRNTGELFF.

The chain combines TRBV6-6 with TRBJ1-2, with D uncertain. CDR3 length: 11 residues. Germline lookup yields CDR1 MNHNY and CDR2 SVGAGI (reference sequence). Trimming cost V 6 bases and J 7 bases, with 9 bases left between them. The CDR3 DNA follows: TGTGCCAGCAGAACATCCGGTGGCTACACCTTC. Its protein product is CASRTSGGYTF.

The V call is TRBV19, the J call TRBJ1-5; D is perhaps TRBD1 (5 bases). V dropped 2 bases and J dropped 0 bases, with 8 bases sitting between them. CDR1 is LNHDA and CDR2 is SQIVND in the germline V gene (reference sequence). The CDR3 is made up of 15 amino acids. CDR3 nucleotide sequence: TGTGCCAGTAGTATAAGGGGTCCTAGCAATCAGCCCCAGCATTTT. It specifies CASSIRGPSNQPQHF.

The genes are TRBV19 and TRBJ1-5, with 8 bases fitting TRBD1. The CDR3 runs 17 residues. CDR1 LNHDA and CDR2 SQIVND come from the germline V gene (reference sequence). The V gene end was trimmed by 3 bases and the J gene end by 3 bases; junction bases not matched to a gene: 10. The CDR3 bases are TGTGCCAGTAGTATCGGACAGGGTACTTCTGACAATCAGCCCCAGCATTTT. Protein sequence: CASSIGQGTSDNQPQHF.

This clone was detected a few times. This rearrangement joins TRBV6-2 or TRBV6-3 to TRBJ1-2, with 7 nucleotides matching TRBD1. CDR1 is MNHEY and CDR2 is SVGEGT in the germline V gene. CDR3 length: 17 residues. J lost 5 bases, V lost 2 bases, and 14 bases had no gene match. DNA of the CDR3: TGTGCCAGCAGTTACCCCCAGACTTCGACAGGGTATTATGGCTACACCTTC. It codes for CASSYPQTSTGYYGYTF.

The chain recombines TRBV3-1 (or the pseudogene TRBV3-2) with TRBJ1-2; a weak D match, TRBD1 (6 bases). The CDR3 spans 15 residues. Germline V gene sequence: CDR1 LGHDT, CDR2 YNNKEL (reference sequence). Deletions cut 4 bases from V and 8 bases from J, with 20 bases between. The CDR3 protein is CASSPTGRQASGYTF. The CDR3 DNA follows: TGTGCCAGCAGCCCCACAGGGCGGCAAGCCTCCGGCTACACCTTC.